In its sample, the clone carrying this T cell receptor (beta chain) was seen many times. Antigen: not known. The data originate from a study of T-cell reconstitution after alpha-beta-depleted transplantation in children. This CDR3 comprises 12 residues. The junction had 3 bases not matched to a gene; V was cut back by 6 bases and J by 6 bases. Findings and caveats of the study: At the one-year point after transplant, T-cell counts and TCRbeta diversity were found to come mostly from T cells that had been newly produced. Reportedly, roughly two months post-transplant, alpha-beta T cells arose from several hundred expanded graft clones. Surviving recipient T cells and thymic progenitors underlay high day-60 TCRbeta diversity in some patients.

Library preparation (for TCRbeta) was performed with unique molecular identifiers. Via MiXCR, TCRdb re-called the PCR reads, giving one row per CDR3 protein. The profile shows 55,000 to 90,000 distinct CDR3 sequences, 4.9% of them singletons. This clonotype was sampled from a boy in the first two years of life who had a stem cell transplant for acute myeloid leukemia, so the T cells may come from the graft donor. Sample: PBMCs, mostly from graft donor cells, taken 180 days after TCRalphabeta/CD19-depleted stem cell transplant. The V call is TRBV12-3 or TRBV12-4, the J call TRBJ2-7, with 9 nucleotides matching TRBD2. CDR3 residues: CASSLAGREQYF. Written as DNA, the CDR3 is TGTGCCAGCAGCCTAGCGGGGCGCGAGCAGTACTTC.